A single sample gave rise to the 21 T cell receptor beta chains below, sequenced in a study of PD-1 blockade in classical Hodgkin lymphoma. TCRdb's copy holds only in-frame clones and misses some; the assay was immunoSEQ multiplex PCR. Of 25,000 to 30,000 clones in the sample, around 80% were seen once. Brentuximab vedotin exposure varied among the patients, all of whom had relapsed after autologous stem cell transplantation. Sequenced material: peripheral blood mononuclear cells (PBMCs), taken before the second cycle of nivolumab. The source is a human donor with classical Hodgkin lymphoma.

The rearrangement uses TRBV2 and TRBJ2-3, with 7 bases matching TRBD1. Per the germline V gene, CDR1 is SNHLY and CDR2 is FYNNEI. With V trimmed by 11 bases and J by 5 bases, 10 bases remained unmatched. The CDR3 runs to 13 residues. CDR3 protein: CASERGRGDTQYF. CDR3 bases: TGTGCCTCCGAAAGGGGGCGCGGAGATACGCAGTATTTT.

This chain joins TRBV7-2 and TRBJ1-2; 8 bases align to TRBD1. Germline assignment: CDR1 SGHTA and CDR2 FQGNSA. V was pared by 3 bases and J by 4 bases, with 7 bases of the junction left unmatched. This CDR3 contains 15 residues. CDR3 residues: CASSLYRGMSYGYTF. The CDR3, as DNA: TGTGCCAGCAGCTTGTACAGGGGGATGAGCTATGGCTACACCTTC.

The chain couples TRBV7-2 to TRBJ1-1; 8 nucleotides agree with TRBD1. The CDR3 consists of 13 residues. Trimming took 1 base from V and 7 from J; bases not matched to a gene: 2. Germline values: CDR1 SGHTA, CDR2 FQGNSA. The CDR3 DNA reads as TGTGCCAGCAGCTTAGACGGACAGGGTGAAGCTTTCTTT. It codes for CASSLDGQGEAFF.

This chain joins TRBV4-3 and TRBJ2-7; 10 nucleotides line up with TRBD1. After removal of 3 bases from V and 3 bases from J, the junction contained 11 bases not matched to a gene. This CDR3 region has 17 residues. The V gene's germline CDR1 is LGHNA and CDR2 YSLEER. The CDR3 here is CASSQEGQGYDGYEQYF. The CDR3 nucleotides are TGCGCCAGCAGCCAGGAGGGACAGGGGTATGATGGCTACGAGCAGTACTTC.

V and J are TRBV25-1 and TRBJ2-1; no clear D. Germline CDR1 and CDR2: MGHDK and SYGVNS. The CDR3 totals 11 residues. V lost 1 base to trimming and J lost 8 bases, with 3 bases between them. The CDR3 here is CASSESYEQFF. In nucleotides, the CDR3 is TGTGCCAGCAGTGAATCCTATGAGCAGTTCTTC.

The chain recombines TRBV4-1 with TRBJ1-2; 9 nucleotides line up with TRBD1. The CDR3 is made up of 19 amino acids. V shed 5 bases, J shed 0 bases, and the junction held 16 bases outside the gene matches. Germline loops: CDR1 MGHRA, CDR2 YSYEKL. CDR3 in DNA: TGCGCCAGCAGCTCAGTCGGTAGACAGGGGGTGAGAGCTAACTATGGCTACACCTTC. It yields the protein CASSSVGRQGVRANYGYTF.

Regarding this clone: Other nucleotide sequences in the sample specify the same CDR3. CDR3 amino acids: CASRTLGGYTF. The DNA of the CDR3 is TGTGCCAGCAGGACTTTGGGGGGCTACACCTTC. The chain has TRBV28 and TRBJ1-2; no definite D call. The CDR3 is 11 amino acids. From germline, CDR1 is MDHEN and CDR2 SYDVKM. The V and J ends lost 6 bases and 8 bases respectively, with 10 bases between them.

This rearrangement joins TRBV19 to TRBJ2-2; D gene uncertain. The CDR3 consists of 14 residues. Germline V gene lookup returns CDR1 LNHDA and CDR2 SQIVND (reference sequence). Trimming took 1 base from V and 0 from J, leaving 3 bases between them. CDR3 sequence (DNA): TGTGCCAGTAGTATAGTCGCGAACACCGGGGAGCTGTTTTTT. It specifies CASSIVANTGELFF.

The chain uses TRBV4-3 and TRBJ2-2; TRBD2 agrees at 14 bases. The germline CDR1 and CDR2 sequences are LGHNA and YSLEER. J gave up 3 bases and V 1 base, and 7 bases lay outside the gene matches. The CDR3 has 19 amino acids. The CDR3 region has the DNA TGCGCCAGCAGCCAAGTCCGTGGACTAGCGGGGGGAGACACCGGGGAGCTGTTTTTT. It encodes CASSQVRGLAGGDTGELFF.

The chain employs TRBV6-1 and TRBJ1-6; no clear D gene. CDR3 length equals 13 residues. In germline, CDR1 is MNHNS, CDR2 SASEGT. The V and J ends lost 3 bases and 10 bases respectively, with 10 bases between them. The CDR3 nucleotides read TGTGCCAGCAGTGACGCAGAGAACTCACCCCTCCACTTT. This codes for CASSDAENSPLHF.

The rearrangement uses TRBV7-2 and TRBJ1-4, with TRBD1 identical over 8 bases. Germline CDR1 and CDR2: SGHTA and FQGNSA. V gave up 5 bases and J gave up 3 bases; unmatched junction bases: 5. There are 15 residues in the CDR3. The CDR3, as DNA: TGTGCCAGCAGCCGAGACAGGGGTGCTAATGAAAAACTGTTTTTT. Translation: CASSRDRGANEKLFF.

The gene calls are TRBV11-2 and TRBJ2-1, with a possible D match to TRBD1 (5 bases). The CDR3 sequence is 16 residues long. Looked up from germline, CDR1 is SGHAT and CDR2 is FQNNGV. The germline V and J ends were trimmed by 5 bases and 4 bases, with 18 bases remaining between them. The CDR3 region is CASSPEPQGPYNEQFF. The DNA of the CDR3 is TGTGCCAGCAGCCCAGAGCCGCAGGGCCCGTACAATGAGCAGTTCTTC.

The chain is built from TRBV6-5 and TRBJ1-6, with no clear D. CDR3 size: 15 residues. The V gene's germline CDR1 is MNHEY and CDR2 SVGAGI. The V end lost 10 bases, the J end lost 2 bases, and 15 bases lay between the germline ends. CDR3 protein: CATAQVWTYNSPLHF. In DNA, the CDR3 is TGTGCCACCGCGCAGGTGTGGACCTATAATTCACCCCTCCACTTT.

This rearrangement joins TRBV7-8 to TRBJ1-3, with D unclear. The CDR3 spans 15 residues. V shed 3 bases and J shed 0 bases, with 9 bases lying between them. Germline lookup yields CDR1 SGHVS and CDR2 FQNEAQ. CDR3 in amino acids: CASSFGWNSGNTIYF. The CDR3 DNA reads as TGTGCCAGCAGCTTCGGATGGAACTCTGGAAACACCATATATTTT.

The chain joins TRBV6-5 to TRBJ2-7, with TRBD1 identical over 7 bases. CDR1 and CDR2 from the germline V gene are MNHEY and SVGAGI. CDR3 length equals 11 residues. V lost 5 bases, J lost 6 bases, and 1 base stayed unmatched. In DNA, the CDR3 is TGTGCCAGCAGTGCAGGGGGCGAGCAGTACTTC. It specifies CASSAGGEQYF.

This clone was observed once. The CDR3 DNA reads TGTGCCAGCAGCTTCCAGGAGGGTAATTCACCCCTCCACTTT. Encoded protein: CASSFQEGNSPLHF. This sequence joins TRBV5-4 and TRBJ1-6; no clear D gene. This CDR3 contains 14 residues. Germline V gene data show CDR1 as SGHNT and CDR2 as YYREEE (reference sequence). With 2 bases removed from V and 6 bases from J, the gap between germline ends came to 9 bases.

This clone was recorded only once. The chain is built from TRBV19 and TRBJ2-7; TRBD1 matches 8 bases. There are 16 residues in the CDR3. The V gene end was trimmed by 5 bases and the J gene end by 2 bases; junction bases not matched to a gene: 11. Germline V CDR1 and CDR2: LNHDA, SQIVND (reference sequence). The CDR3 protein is CASSSRTGSPAYEQYF. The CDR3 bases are TGTGCCAGTAGTTCAAGGACAGGGAGTCCTGCCTACGAGCAGTACTTC.

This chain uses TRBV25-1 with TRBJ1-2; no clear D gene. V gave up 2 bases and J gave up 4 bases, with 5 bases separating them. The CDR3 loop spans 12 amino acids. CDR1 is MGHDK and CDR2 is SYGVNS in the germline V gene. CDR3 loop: CASSENGYGYTF. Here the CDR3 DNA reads TGTGCCAGCAGTGAAAACGGCTATGGCTACACCTTC.

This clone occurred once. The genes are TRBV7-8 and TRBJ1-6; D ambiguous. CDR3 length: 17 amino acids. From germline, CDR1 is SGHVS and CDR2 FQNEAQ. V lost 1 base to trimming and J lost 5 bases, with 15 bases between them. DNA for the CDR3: TGTGCCAGCAGCTTAGGCTCTCTTACGAGAAATAATTCACCCCTCCACTTT. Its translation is CASSLGSLTRNNSPLHF. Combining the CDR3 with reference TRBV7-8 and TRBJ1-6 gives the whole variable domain GAGVSQSPRYKVAKRGQDVALRCDPISGHVSLFWYQQALGQGPEFLTYFQNEAQLDKSGLPSDRFFAERPEGSVSTLKIQRTQQEDSAVYLCASSLGSLTRNNSPLHFGNGTRLTVT.

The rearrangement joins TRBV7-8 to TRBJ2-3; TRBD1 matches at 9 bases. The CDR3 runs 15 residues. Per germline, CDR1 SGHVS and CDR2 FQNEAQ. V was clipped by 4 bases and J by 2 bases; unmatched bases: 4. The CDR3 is CASSSNRGLTDTQYF. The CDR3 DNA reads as TGTGCCAGCAGCTCAAACAGGGGGCTCACAGATACGCAGTATTTT.

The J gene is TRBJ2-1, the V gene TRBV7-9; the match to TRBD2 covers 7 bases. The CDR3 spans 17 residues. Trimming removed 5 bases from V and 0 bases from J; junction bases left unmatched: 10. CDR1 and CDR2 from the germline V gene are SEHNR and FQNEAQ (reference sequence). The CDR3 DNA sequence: TGTGCCAGCAGCCCTCACCTGGGGGGGAGCTCCTACAATGAGCAGTTCTTC. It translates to CASSPHLGGSSYNEQFF.